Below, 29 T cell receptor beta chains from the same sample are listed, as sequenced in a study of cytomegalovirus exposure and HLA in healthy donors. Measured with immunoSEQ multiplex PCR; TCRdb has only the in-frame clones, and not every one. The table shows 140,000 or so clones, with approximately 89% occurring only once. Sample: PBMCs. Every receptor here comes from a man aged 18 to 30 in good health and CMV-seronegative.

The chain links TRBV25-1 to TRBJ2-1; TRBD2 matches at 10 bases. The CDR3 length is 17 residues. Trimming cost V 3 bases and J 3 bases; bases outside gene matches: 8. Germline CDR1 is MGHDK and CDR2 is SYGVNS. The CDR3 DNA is TGTGCCAGCAGTGACCCGGGACTAGCGCCACTCTACAATGAGCAGTTCTTC. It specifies CASSDPGLAPLYNEQFF.

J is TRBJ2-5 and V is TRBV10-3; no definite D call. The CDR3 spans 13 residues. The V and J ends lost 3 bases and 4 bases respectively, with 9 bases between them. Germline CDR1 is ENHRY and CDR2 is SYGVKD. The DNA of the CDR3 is TGTGCCATCAGTGAAGGAGTAGGAGAGACCCAGTACTTC. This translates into CAISEGVGETQYF.

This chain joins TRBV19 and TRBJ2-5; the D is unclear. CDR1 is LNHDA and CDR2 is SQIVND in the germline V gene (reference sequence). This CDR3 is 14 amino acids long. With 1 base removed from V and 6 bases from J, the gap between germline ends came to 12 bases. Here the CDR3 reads CASSIVSQSQTQYF. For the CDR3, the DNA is TGTGCCAGTAGTATAGTATCCCAGTCGCAGACCCAGTACTTC.

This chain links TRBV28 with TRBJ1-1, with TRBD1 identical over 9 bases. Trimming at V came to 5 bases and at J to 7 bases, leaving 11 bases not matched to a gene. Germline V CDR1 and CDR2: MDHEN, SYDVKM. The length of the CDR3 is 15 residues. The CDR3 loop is CASSPRGDRGIEAFF. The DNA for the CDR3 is TGTGCCAGCAGTCCCCGGGGCGACAGGGGGATTGAAGCTTTCTTT.

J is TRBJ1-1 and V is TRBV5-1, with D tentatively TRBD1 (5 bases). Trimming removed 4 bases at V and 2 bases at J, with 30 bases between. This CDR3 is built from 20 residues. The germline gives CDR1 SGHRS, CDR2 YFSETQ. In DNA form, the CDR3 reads TGCGCCAGCAGCCCCGCCACACCTCGGGGGACCGTGGGTTCCAACACTGAAGCTTTCTTT. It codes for CASSPATPRGTVGSNTEAFF.

Here the CDR3 reads CAISAGGAYEQYV. As DNA, the CDR3 is TGTGCCATCAGTGCGGGAGGAGCCTACGAGCAGTACGTC. This rearrangement joins TRBV10-3 to TRBJ2-7, with 7 nucleotides matching TRBD2. This CDR3 spans 13 amino acids. Germline values: CDR1 ENHRY, CDR2 SYGVKD. V dropped 4 bases and J dropped 2; count of bases not matched to a gene: 2.

The CDR3: CASSQTTSGLYEQYF. The CDR3 DNA is TGCGCCAGCAGCCAAACAACTAGCGGACTCTACGAGCAGTACTTC. The chain recombines TRBV4-1 with TRBJ2-7; 8 bases line up with TRBD2. Trimming cost V 2 bases and J 3 bases; bases outside gene matches: 6. The CDR3 runs 15 residues. Per germline, CDR1 MGHRA and CDR2 YSYEKL.

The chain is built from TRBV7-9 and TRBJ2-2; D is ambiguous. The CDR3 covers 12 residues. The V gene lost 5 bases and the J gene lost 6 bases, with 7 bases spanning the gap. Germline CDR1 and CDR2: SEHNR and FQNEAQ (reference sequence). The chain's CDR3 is CASSQFPGELFF. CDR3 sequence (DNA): TGTGCCAGCAGCCAGTTCCCCGGGGAGCTGTTTTTT.

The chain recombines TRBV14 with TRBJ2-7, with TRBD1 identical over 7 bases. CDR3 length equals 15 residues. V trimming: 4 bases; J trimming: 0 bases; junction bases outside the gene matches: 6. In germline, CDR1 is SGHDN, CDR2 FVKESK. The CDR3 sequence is CASSRGQESSYEQYV. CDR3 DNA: TGTGCCAGCAGCCGAGGACAGGAAAGCTCCTACGAGCAGTACGTC.

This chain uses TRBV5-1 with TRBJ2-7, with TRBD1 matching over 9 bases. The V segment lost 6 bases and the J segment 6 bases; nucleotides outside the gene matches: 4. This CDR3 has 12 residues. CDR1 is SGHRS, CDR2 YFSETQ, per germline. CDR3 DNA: TGCGCCAGCACCGGGACAGGGCTCGAGCAGTACTTC. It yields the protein CASTGTGLEQYF.

CDR3 sequence: CASSLAGGHNEQFF. CDR3 in DNA: TGTGCCAGCAGTCTAGCGGGGGGACACAATGAGCAGTTCTTC. The gene calls are TRBV27 and TRBJ2-1, with 11 bases that match TRBD2. The germline V gene has CDR1 MNHEY and CDR2 SMNVEV (reference sequence). V lost 5 bases to trimming and J lost 5 bases; unmatched junction nucleotides: 2. CDR3 size: 14 residues.

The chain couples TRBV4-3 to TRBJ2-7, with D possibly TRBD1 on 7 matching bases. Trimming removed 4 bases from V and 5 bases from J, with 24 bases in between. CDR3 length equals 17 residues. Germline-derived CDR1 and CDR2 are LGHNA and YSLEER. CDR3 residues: CASSLVIWRGPNNEQYV. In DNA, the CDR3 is TGCGCCAGCAGCCTTGTAATTTGGAGGGGGCCTAATAACGAGCAGTACGTC.

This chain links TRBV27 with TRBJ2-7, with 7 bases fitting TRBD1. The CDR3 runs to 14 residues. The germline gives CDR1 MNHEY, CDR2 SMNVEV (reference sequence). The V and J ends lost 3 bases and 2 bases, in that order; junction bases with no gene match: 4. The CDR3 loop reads CASSFRQGPYEQYF. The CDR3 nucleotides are TGTGCCAGCAGTTTTCGACAGGGACCCTACGAGCAGTACTTC.

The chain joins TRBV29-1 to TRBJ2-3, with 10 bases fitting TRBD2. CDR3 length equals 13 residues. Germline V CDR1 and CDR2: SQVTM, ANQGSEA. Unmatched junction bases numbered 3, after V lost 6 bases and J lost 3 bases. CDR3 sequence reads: CSVLAGVTDTQYF. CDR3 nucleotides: TGCAGCGTGCTAGCGGGAGTTACAGATACGCAGTATTTT.

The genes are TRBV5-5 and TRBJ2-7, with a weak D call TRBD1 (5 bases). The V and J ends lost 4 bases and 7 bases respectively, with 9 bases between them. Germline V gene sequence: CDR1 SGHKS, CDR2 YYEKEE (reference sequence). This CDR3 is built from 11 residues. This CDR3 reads CASSGADEQYF. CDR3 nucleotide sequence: TGTGCCAGCAGCGGGGCGGATGAGCAGTACTTC.

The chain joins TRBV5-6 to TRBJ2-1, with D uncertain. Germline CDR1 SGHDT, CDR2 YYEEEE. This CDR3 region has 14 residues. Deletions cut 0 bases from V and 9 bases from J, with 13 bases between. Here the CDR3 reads CASSLALVSSEQFF. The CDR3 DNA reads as TGTGCCAGCAGCTTGGCGCTAGTTAGTAGTGAGCAGTTCTTC.

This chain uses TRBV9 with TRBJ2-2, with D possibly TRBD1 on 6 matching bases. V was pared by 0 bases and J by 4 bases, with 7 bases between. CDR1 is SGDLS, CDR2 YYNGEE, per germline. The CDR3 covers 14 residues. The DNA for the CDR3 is TGTGCCAGCAGCGTAGCAGGGGTCACCGGGGAGCTGTTTTTT. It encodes CASSVAGVTGELFF.

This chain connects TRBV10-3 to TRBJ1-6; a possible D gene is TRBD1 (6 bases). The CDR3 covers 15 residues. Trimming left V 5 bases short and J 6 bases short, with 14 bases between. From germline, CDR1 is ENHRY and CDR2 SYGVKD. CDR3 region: CAISPRQGSNSPLHF. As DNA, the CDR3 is TGTGCCATCAGTCCCCGGCAGGGGAGTAATTCACCCCTCCACTTT.

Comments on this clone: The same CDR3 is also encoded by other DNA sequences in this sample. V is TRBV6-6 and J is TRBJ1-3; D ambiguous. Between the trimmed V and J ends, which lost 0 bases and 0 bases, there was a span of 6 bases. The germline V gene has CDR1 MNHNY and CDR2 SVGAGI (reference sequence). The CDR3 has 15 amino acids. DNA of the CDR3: TGTGCCAGCAGTTACTCGAGGGACTCTGGAAACACCATATATTTT. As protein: CASSYSRDSGNTIYF.

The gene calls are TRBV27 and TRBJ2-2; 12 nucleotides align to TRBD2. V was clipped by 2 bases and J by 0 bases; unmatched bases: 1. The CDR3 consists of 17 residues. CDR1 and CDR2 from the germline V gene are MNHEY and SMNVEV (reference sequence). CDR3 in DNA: TGTGCCAGCAGTTTACGACTAGCGGGGGCGAACACCGGGGAGCTGTTTTTT. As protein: CASSLRLAGANTGELFF.

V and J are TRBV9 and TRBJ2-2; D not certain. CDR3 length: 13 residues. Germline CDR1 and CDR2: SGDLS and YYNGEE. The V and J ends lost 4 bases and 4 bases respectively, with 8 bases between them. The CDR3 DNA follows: TGTGCCAGCAGCCTTCTAAGCACCGGGGAGCTGTTTTTT. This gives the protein CASSLLSTGELFF.

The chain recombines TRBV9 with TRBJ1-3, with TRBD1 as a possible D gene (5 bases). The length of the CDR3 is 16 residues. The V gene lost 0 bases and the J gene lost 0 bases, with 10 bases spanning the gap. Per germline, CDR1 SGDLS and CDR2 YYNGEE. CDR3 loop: CASSVVGDFSGNTIYF. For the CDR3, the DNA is TGTGCCAGCAGCGTAGTAGGGGACTTCTCTGGAAACACCATATATTTT.

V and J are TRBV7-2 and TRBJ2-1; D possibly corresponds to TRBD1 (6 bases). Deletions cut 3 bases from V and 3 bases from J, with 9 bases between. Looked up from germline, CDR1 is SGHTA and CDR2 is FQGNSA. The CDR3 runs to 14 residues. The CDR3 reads CASSFQDSYNEQFF. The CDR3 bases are TGTGCCAGCAGCTTTCAGGACAGCTACAATGAGCAGTTCTTC.

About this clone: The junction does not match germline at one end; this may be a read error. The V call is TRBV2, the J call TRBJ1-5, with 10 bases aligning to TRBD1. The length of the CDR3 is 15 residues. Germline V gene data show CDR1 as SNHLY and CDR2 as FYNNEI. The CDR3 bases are TGTGCCAGCAGGGAAGACAGGGGGCTTTTTCAGCCCCAGCATTTT. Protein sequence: CASREDRGLFQPQHF.

In DNA form, the CDR3 reads TGTGCCAGCTCTCAGGACAGGGGCAATTCACCCCTCCACTTT. It yields the protein CASSQDRGNSPLHF. The chain recombines TRBV18 with TRBJ1-6; 9 bases match TRBD1. The CDR3 sequence is 14 residues long. V gave up 6 bases and J gave up 7 bases; unmatched junction bases: 4. CDR1 KGHSH and CDR2 LQKENI come from the germline V gene. Supplemented by reference TRBV18 and TRBJ1-6, the full variable domain reads NAGVMQNPRHLVRRRGQEARLRCSPMKGHSHVYWYRQLPEEGLKFMVYLQKENIIDESGMPKERFSAEFPKEGPSILRIQQVVRGDSAAYFCASSQDRGNSPLHFGNGTRLTVT.

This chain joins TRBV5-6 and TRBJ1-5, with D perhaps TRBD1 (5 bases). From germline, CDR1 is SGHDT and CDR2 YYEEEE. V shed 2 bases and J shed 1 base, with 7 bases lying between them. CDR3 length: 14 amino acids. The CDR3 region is CASSFRGSNQPQHF. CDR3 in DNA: TGTGCCAGCAGCTTCCGGGGGAGCAATCAGCCCCAGCATTTT.

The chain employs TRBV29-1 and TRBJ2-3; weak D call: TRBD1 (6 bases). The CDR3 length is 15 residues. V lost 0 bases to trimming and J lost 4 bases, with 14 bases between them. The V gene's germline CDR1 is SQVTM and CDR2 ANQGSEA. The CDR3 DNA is TGCAGCGTTGAAGATCCGACAGGCCGGGCAGATACGCAGTATTTT. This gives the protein CSVEDPTGRADTQYF.

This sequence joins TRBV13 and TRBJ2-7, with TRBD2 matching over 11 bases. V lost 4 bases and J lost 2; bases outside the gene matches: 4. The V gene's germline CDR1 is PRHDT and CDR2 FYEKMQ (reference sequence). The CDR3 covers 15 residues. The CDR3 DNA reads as TGTGCCAGCAGCTCCCGACTAGCGGGAACCTACGAGCAGTACGTC. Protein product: CASSSRLAGTYEQYV.

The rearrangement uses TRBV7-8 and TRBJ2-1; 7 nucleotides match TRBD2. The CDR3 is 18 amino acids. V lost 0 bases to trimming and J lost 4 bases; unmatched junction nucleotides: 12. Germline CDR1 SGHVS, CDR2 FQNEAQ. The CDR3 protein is CASSLAPGGRGEYNEQFF. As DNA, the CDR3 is TGTGCCAGCAGCTTAGCGCCGGGGGGACGGGGAGAATACAATGAGCAGTTCTTC.